This TCR beta chain was observed in a study of T cell responses to AZD1222 COVID-19 vaccine. Study results and limitations: Just 6 or 7 people given AZD1222 tested seropositive at baseline.

TCRdb's table, derived via immunoSEQ multiplex PCR, lists solely in-frame clones and lacks some. The sample carries approximately 110,000 clones, 70% to 90% recorded once. V gave up 3 bases and J gave up 0 bases; unmatched junction bases: 3. The CDR3 is made up of 15 amino acids. Germline assignment: CDR1 SGHAT and CDR2 FQDESV (reference sequence). Regarding this clone: Its antigen is unidentified.

Material: peripheral blood, obtained on day 0 of AZD1222 vaccination. The sequence was collected from an adult in good health. The chain joins TRBV11-1 to TRBJ2-3, with 7 positions matching TRBD2. The CDR3 protein is CASSFWGGSTDTQYF. The DNA of the CDR3 is TGTGCCAGCAGCTTTTGGGGGGGAAGCACAGATACGCAGTATTTT.